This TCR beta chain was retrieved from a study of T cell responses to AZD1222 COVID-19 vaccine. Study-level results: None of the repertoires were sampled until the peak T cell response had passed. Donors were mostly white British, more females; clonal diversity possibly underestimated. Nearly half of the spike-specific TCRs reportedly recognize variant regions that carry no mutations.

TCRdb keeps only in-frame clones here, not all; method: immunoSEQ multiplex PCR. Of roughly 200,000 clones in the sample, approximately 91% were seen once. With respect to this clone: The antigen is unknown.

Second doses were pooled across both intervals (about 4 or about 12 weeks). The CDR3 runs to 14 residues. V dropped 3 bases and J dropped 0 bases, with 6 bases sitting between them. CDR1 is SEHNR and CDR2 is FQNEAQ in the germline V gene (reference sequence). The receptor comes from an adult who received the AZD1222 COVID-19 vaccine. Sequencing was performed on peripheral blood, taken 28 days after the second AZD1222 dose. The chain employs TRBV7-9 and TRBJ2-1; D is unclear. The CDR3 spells CASSFESSYNEQFF. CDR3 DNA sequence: TGTGCCAGCAGCTTCGAAAGCTCCTACAATGAGCAGTTCTTC.